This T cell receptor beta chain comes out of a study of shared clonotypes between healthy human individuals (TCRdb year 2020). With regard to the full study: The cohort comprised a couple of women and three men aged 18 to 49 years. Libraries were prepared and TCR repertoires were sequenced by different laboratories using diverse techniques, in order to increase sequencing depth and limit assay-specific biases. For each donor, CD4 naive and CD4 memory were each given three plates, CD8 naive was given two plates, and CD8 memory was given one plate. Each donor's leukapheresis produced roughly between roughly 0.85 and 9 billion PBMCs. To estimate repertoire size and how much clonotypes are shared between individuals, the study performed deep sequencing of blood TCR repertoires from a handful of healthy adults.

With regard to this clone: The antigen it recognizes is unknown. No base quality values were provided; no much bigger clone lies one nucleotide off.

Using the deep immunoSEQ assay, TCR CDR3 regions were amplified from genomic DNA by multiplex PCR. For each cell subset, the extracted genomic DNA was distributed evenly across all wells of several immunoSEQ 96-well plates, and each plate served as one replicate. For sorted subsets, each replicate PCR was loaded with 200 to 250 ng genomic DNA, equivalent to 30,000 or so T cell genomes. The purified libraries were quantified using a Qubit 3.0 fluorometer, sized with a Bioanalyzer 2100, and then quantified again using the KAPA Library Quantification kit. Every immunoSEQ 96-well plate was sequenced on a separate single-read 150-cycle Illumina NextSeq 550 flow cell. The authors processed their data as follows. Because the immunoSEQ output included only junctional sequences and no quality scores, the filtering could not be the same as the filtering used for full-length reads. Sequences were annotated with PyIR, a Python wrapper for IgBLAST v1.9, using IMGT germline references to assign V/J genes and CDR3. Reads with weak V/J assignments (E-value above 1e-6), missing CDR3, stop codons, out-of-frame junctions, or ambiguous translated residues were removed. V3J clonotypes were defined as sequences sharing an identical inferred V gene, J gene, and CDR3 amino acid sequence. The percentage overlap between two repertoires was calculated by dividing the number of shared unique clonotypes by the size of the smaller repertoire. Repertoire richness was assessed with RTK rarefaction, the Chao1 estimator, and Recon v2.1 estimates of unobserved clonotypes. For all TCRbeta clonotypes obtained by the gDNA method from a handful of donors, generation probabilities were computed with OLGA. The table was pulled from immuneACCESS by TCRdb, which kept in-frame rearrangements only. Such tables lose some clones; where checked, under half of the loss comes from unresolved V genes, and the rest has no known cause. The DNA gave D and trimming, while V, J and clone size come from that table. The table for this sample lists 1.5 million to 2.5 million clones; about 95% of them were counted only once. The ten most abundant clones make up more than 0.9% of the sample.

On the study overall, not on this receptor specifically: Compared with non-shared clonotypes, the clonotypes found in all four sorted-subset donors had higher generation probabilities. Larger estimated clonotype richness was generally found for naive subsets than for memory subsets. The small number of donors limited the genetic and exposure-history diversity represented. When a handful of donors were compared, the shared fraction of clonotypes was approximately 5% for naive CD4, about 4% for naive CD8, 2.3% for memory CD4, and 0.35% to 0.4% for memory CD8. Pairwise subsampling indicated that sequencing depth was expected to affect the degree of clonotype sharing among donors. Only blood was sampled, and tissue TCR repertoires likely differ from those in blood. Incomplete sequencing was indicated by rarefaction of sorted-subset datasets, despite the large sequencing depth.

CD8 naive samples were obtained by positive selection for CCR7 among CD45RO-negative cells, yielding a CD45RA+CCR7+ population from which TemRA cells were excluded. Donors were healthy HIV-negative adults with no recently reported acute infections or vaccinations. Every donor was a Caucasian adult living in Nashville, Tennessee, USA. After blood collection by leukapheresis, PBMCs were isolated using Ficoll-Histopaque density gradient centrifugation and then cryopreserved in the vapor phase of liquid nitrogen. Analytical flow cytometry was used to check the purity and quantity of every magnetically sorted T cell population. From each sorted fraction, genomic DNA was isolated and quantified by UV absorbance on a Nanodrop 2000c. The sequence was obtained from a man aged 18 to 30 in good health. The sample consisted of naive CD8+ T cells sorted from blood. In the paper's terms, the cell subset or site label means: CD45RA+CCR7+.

The DNA sequence is given as TGCGCCAGCAGTGAGTCGGTGGGGGGGCTCGAGACCCAGTACTTC. Its protein is CASSESVGGLETQYF. Recombination joined TRBV10-2 with TRBJ2-5; matching of 7 bases hints at TRBD2 as the D gene. CDR1 WSHSY and CDR2 SAAADI are derived from the germline V gene. From the cysteine up to the phenylalanine, the CDR3 has a length of 15 residues. The DNA shown is the 45-base CDR3, in frame from base 1. V loses 0 bases of germline sequence and J loses 5 bases, and the interval between the two ends is 13 bases.